This T cell receptor beta chain is drawn from a study of graft-versus-host responses after intestinal transplantation (dated by TCRdb to the early 2020s). A note on the overall study: Multivisceral, liver-intestinal, or isolated intestinal transplants were received by the recipients. Every recipient was given anti-thymocyte globulin induction, followed by about three years of maintenance tacrolimus and steroids. After intestinal transplantation, graft-versus-host and host-versus-graft alloreactive T cell clones were followed in the graft, circulation and bone marrow using bulk TCR-beta CDR3 sequencing. To identify alloreactive clones, pre-transplant mixed lymphocyte reaction products were sequenced and compared with unstimulated pre-transplant donor and recipient T cells. Of the 20 to 25 intestinal transplant recipients enrolled in the cohort, one of whom was a retransplant, a few patients without pretransplant specimens were excluded. A peak of at least 4% donor T cells among recipient peripheral blood mononuclear cells was the definition used for donor T cell macrochimerism. Samples from a few later patients were sequenced in-house on an Illumina MiSeq with MiXCR processing rather than by the commercial service.

A note on this clone: There is no known antigen for this receptor. The sample holds no much larger clone one base away, and base qualities are not on file.

Blood samples were collected up to 4 times in the first month after transplant and then at least monthly when available. Library method: the immunoSEQ multiplex PCR assay. Adaptive Biotechnologies carried out high-throughput TCR-beta CDR3 sequencing of genomic DNA for most patients. In the authors' own workflow: TCR sequencing data for 18 patients were retrieved from Adaptive's ImmunoSEQ software; three other patients were processed with MiXCR and VDJtools. CDR3 nucleotide sequences shared between donor and recipient were removed because their origin could not be assigned. Alloreactive clones required at least 2-fold expansion over unstimulated cells and minimum CFSE-low frequency of 0.002% (template counts) or 0.001% (read counts). A clone was considered mappable if detected in the sequenced pre-transplant spleen, lymph node, or MLR CFSE-low populations of the donor or recipient. Cumulative frequency of alloreactive clones was calculated as a percentage of all sequences weighted by copy number. TCRdb took over this immuneACCESS table, retaining in-frame rearrangements with V and J assigned. Such tables are incomplete; in checked studies, under half of the missing clones stem from an unresolved V gene, and the remainder is unexplained. Clone size and the V and J calls come from that table; the DNA yielded D and trimming. The sample table shows 62,000 or so clones, and over 85% are seen once. The top ten clonotypes cover 1.5% to 2% of the sample.

V loses 3 bases at its end and J loses 4 bases; junction bases beyond the gene matches: 3. The cysteine opens and the phenylalanine closes a CDR3 of 13 amino acids. CDR3 DNA only is kept here, 39 bases in frame from base 1. CDR1 GTSNPN and CDR2 SVGIG were looked up in the germline V gene (reference sequence). What the authors observed across the whole study: GvH clones were detected in recipient bone marrow, and some appeared earlier in ileal mucosa or blood, consistent with an intestinal mucosal origin. High GvH to HvG T cell clonal ratios were observed in the allografts of patients with donor T cell macrochimerism. Early after transplant, peak levels of circulating GvH clones were found to be associated with declines in HvG clones. The conclusions were limited by the relatively low number and heterogeneity of the intestinal transplant patients.

The chain is encoded by TRBV30 joined to TRBJ2-7, and TRBD1 matches 10 of the central bases. The TCR sequence derives from a human patient who received an intestinal transplant, so some T cells may come from the graft donor. Source: PBMCs, taken 26 days after transplant. This receptor has the CDR3 CAWRPGQGYEQYF. In nucleotides, the sequence is TGTGCCTGGAGGCCGGGACAGGGGTACGAGCAGTACTTC. Reference TRBV30 and TRBJ2-7 genes cover what lies past the CDR3, so the full variable domain is SQTIHQWPATLVQPVGSPLSLECTVEGTSNPNLYWYRQAAGRGLQLLFYSVGIGQISSEVPQNLSASRPQDRQFILSSKKLLLSDSGFYLCAWRPGQGYEQYFGPGTRLTVT.